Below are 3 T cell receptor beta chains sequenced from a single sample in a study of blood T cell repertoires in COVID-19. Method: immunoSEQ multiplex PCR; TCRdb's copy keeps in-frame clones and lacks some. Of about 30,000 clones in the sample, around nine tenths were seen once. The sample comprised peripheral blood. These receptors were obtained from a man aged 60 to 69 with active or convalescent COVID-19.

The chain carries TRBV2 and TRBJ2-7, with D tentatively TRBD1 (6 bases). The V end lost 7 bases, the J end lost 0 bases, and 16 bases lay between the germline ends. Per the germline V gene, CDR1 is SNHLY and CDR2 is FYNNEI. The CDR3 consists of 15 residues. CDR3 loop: CASNSARTASYEQYF. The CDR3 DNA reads TGTGCCAGCAATTCGGCGAGGACAGCCTCCTACGAGCAGTACTTC.

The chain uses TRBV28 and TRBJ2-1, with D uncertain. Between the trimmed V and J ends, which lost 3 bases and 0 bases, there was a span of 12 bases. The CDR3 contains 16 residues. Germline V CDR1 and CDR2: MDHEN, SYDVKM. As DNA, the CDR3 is TGTGCCAGCAGTTTGGGTAGCACTCGCTCCTACAATGAGCAGTTCTTC. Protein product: CASSLGSTRSYNEQFF.

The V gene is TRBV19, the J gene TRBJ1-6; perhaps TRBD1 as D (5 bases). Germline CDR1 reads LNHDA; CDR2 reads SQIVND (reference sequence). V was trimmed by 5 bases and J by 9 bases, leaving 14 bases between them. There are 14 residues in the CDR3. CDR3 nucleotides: TGTGCCAGTAGTCACGGGGGTAATCGTTCACCCCTCCACTTT. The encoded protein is CASSHGGNRSPLHF.